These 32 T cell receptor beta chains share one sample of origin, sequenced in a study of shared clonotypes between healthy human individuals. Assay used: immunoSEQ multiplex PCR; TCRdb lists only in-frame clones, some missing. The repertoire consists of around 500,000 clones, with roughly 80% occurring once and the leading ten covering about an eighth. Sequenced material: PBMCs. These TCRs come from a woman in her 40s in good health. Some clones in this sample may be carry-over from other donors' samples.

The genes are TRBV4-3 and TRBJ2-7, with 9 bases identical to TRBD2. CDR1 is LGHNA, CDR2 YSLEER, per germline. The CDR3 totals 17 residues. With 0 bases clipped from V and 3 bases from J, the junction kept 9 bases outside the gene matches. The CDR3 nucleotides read TGCGCCAGCAGCCAAGATGCTAGCGGGGAAGGGGGCTACGAGCAGTACTTC. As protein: CASSQDASGEGGYEQYF.

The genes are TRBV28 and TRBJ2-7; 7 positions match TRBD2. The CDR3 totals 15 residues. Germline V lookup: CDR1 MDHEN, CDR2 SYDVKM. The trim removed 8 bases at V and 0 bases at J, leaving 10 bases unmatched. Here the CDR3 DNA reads TGTGCCAGCGTAGGGCGGGAGCCCACCTCCTACGAGCAGTACTTC. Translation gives CASVGREPTSYEQYF.

CDR3 DNA sequence: TGTGCCAGCAGAAGACTAGCGGGAGGGCCGATAGACCTAGATACGCAGTATTTT. Translating it yields CASRRLAGGPIDLDTQYF. This rearrangement joins TRBV6-4 to TRBJ2-3, with 14 bases matching TRBD2. CDR1 and CDR2 from the germline V gene are MRHNA and SNTAGT. The CDR3 runs 18 residues. Unmatched junction bases numbered 13, after V lost 6 bases and J lost 5 bases.

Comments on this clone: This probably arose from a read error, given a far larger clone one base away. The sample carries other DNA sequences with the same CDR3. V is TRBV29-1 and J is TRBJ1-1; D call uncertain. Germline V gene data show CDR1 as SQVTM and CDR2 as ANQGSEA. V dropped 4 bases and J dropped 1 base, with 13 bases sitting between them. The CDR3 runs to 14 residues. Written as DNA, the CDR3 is TGCAGCGTTGCCACGGGTGCAGCGAACACTGAAGCTTTCTTT. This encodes CSVATGAANTEAFF.

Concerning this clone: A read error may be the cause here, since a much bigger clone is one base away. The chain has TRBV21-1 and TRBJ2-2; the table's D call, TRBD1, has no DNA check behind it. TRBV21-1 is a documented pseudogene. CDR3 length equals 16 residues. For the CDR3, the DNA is TGTGCCAGCAGCGAATCAAGCGGTAAAGGGGGCGGGGAGCTGTTTTTT. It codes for CASSESSGKGGGELFF.

The CDR3 loop reads CASSLLAGDTGELFF. In nucleotides, the CDR3 is TGTGCCAGCAGCTTACTGGCCGGAGACACCGGGGAGCTGTTTTTT. The V and J genes are TRBV7-8 and TRBJ2-2, with D uncertain. The CDR3 runs 15 residues. The germline gives CDR1 SGHVS, CDR2 FQNEAQ. The V gene lost 2 bases and the J gene lost 3 bases, with 10 bases spanning the gap.

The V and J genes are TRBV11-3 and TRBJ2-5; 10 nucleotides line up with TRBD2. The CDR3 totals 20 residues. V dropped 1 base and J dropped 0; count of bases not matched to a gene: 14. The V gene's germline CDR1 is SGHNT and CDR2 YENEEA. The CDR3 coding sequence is TGTGCCAGCAGCTTAGGGGGCCCAAGCGGGAGGGCCCCGTACCAAGAGACCCAGTACTTC. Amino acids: CASSLGGPSGRAPYQETQYF.

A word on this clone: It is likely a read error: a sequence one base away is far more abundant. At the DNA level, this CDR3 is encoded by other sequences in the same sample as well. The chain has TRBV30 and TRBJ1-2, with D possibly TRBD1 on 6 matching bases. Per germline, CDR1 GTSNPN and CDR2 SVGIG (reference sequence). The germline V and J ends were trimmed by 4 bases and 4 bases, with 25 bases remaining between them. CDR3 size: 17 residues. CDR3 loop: CAWISPGTRGRGYGYTF. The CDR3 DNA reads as TGTGCCTGGATCTCTCCAGGGACCAGGGGTCGGGGCTATGGCTACACCTTC.

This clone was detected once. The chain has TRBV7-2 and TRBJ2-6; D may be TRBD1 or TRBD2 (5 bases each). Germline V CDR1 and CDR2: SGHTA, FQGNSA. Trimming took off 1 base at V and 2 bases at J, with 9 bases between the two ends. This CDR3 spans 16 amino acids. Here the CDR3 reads CASSLGGVPGANVLTF. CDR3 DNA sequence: TGTGCCAGCAGCTTAGGAGGGGTTCCTGGGGCCAACGTCCTGACTTTC. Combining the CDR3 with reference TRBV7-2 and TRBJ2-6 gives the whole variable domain GAGVSQSPSNKVTEKGKDVELRCDPISGHTALYWYRQSLGQGLEFLIYFQGNSAPDKSGLPSDRFSAERTGGSVSTLTIQRTQQEDSAVYLCASSLGGVPGANVLTFGAGSRLTVL.

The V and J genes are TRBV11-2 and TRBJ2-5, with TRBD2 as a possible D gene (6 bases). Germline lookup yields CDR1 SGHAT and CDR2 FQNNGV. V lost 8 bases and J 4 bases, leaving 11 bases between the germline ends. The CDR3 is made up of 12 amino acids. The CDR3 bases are TGTGCCAGCGGTAGCGGTATAGAGACCCAGTACTTC. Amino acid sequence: CASGSGIETQYF.

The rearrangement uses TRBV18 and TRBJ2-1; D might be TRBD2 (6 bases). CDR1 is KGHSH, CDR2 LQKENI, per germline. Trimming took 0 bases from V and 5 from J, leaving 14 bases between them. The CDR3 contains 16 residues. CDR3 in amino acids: CASSPPSGRPNNEQFF. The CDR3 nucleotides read TGTGCCAGCTCACCACCGTCCGGGAGACCCAACAATGAGCAGTTCTTC.

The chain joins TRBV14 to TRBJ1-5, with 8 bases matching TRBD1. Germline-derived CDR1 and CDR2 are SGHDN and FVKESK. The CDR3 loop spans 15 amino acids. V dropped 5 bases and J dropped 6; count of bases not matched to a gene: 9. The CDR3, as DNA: TGTGCCAGCAGCAGAGGACAGGGAGGAGGTCAGCCCCAGCATTTT. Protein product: CASSRGQGGGQPQHF.

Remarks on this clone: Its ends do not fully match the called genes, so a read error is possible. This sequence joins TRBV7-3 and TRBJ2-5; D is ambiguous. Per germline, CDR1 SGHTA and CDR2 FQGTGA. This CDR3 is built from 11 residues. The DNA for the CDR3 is TGCGCCAGCAGCTACCCGGGTGAGCAGTACTTC. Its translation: CASSYPGEQYF.

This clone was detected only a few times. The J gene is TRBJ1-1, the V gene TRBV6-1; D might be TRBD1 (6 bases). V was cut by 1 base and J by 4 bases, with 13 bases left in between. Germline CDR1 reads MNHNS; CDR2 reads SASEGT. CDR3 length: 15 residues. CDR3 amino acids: CASSEEVTGGTEAFF. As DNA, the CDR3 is TGTGCCAGCAGTGAAGAGGTGACAGGAGGCACTGAAGCTTTCTTT.

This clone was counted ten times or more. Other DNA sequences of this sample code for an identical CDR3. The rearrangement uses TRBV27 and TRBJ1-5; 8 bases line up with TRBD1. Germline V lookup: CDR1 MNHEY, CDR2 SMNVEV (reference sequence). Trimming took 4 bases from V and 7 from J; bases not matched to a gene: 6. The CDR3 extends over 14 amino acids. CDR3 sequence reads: CASSSHDRGQPQHF. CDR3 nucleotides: TGTGCCAGCAGTTCTCACGACAGGGGACAGCCCCAGCATTTT.

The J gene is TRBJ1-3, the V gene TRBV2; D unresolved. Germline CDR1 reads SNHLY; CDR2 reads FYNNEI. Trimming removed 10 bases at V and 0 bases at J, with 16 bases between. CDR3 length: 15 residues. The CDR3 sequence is CATWGAEPSGNTIYF. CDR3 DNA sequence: TGTGCCACCTGGGGTGCGGAACCCTCTGGAAACACCATATATTTT.

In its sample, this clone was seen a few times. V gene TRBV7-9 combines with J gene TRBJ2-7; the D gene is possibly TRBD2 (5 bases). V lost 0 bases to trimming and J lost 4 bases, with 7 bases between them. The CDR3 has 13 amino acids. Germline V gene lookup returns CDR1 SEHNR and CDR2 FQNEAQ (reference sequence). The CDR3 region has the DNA TGTGCCAGCAGCTTAGCGGGAGTTTACGAGCAGTACTTC. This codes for CASSLAGVYEQYF.

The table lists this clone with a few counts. The CDR3 nucleotides read TGCGCCAGCAGCCAAGATAGGACAGGCCGGAACACTGAAGCTTTCTTT. This sequence encodes CASSQDRTGRNTEAFF. This chain joins TRBV4-1 and TRBJ1-1; 7 bases line up with TRBD1. The germline gives CDR1 MGHRA, CDR2 YSYEKL. This CDR3 comprises 16 residues. The V gene end was trimmed by 0 bases and the J gene end by 1 base; junction bases not matched to a gene: 5.

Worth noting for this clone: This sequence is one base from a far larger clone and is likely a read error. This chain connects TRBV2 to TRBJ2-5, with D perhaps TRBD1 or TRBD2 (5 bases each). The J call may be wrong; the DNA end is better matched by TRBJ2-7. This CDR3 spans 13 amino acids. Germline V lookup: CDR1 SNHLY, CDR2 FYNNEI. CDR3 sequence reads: CATFGAPEYEQYF. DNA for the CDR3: TGTGCCACGTTCGGGGCGCCAGAGTACGAGCAGTACTTC.

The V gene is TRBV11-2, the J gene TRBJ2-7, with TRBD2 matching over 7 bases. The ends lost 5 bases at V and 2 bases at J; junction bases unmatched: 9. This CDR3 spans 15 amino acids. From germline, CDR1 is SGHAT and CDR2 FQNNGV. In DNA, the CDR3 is TGTGCCAGCAGCCCCGGGGGAGGGACCACCTACGAGCAGTACTTC. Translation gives CASSPGGGTTYEQYF.

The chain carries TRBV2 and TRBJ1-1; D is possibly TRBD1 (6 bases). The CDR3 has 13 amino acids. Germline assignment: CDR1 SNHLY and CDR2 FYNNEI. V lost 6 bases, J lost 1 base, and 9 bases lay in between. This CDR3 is CASRKDRNTEAFF. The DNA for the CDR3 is TGTGCCAGCAGAAAGGACAGGAACACTGAAGCTTTCTTT. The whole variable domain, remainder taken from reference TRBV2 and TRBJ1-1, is EPEVTQTPSHQVTQMGQEVILRCVPISNHLYFYWYRQILGQKVEFLVSFYNNEISEKSEIFDDQFSVERPDGSNFTLKIRSTKLEDSAMYFCASRKDRNTEAFFGQGTRLTVV.

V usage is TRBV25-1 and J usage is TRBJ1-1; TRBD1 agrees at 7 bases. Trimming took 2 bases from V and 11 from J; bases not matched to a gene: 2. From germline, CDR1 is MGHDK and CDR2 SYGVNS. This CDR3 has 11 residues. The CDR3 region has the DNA TGTGCCAGCAGTGAAGAGGGGGCGGCTTTCTTT. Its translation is CASSEEGAAFF.

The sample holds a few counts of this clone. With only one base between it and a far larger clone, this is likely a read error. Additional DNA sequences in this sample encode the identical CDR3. CDR3 protein: CASTTAQTNTGELFF. The CDR3 nucleotides read TGTGCCAGCACCACCGCACAGACCAACACCGGGGAACTGTTTTTT. The V gene is TRBV6-6, the J gene TRBJ2-2; tentative D call: TRBD2 (5 bases). The V gene's germline CDR1 is MNHNY and CDR2 SVGAGI (reference sequence). The CDR3 runs to 15 residues.

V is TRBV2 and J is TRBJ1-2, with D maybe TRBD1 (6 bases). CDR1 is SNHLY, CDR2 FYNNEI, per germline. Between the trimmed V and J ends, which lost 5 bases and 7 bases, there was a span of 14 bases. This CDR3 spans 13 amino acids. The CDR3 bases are TGTGCCAGCAGTATAACAGGGTCTTTTGGCTACACCTTC. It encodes CASSITGSFGYTF.

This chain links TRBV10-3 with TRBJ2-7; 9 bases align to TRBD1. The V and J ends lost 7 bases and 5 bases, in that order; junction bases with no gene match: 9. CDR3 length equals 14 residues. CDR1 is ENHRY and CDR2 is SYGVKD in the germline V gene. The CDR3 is CAITSDRGGNEQYF. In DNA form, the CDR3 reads TGTGCCATCACCTCAGACAGGGGGGGAAACGAGCAGTACTTC.

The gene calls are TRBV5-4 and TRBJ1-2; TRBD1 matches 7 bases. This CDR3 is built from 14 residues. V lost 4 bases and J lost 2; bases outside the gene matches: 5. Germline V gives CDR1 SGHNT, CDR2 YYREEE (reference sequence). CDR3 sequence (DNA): TGTGCCAGCAGCACCGGACAGGCCAACTATGGCTACACCTTC. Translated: CASSTGQANYGYTF.

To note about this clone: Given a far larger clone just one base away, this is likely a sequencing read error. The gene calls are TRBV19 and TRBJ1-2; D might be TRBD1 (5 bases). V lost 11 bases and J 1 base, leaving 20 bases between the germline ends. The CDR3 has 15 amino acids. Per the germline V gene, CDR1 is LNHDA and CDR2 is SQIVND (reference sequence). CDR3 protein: CAGTFGRGGNYGYTF. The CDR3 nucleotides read TGTGCCGGTACCTTCGGAAGGGGAGGTAACTATGGCTACACCTTC.

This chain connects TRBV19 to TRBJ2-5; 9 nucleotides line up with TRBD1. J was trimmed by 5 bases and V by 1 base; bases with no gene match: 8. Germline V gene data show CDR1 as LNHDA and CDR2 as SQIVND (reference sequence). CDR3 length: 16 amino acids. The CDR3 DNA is TGTGCCAGTAGTATAGGGTCGGGACAGGGACTGGAGACCCAGTACTTC. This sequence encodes CASSIGSGQGLETQYF.

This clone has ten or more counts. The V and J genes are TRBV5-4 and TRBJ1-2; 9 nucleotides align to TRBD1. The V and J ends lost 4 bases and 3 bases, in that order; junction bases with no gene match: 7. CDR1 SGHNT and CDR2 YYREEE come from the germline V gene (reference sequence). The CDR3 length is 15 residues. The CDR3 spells CASSIGTGTYYGYTF. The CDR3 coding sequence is TGTGCCAGCAGCATAGGGACAGGGACGTACTATGGCTACACCTTC.

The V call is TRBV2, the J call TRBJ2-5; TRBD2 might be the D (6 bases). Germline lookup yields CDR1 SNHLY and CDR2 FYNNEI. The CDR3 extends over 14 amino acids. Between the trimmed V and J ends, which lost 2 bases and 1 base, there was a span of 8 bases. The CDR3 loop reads CASSELAPQETQYF. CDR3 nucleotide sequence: TGTGCCAGCAGTGAACTAGCGCCCCAAGAGACCCAGTACTTC.

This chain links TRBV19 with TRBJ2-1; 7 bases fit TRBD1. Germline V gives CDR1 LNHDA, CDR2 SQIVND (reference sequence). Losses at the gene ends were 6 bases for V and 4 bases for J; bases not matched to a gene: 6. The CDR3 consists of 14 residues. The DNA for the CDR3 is TGTGCCAGTAGCCCAAACAGGGGTTACAATGAGCAGTTCTTC. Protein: CASSPNRGYNEQFF.

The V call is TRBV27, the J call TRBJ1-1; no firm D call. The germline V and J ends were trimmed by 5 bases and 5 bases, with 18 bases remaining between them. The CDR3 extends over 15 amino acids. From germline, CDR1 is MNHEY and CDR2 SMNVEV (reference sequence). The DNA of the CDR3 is TGTGCCAGCAGTCCCCAATTTGTTATTGGGACTGAAGCTTTCTTT. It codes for CASSPQFVIGTEAFF.